Presented here are 10 T cell receptor beta chains from one specimen sequenced in a study of T cells in Graves' hyperthyroidism and ophthalmopathy (dated by TCRdb to about 2019). Preparation of the library involved multiplex PCR. TCRdb shows the sequencer as Illumina HiSeq 2000. The TCR beta CDR3 regions were amplified from the RNA transcripts. The TCR CDR3 was subjected to a first round of RT-PCR using the HTBI primer set and the Qiagen OneStep RT-PCR kit. TCRdb ran its own pipeline on the public reads, namely fastp trimming at Q25 and MiXCR clone calling, and kept in-frame beta chains. Here each entry gathers all rows of one CDR3 protein and keeps the most common genes and DNA. This sample has around 300,000 distinct CDR3 sequences in its table, and 13% of those were observed once. More than 7.5% of the sample rests with the top ten. The sequencing input was blood. The receptors were gathered from a woman between 25 and 40 years old with Graves' hyperthyroidism that later progressed to Graves' ophthalmopathy.

This clonotype occurred a few times. This sequence joins TRBV9 and TRBJ2-5, with unresolved D. The CDR3 totals 15 residues. Germline assignment: CDR1 SGDLS and CDR2 YYNGEE. Trimming took 4 bases from V and 5 from J, leaving 18 bases between them. CDR3 nucleotide sequence: TGTGCCAGCAGCCCAGGTGGTGAGATGTCGGAGACCCAGTACTTC. It encodes CASSPGGEMSETQYF.

This clonotype has only a few counts. V is TRBV24-1 and J is TRBJ2-3; 11 bases map to TRBD1. Germline V gene data show CDR1 as KGHDR and CDR2 as SFDVKD. The V and J ends lost 4 bases and 5 bases, in that order; junction bases with no gene match: 7. This CDR3 spans 16 amino acids. The CDR3 sequence is CATSEPGTGGGDTQYF. CDR3 in DNA: TGTGCCACCAGTGAACCCGGGACAGGGGGAGGAGATACGCAGTATTTT.

V gene TRBV20-1 combines with J gene TRBJ2-7; 7 bases are a match to TRBD1. CDR1 is DFQATT, CDR2 SNEGSKA, per germline (reference sequence). The ends lost 6 bases at V and 3 bases at J; junction bases unmatched: 11. This CDR3 has 14 amino acids. The CDR3 here is CSAIGGEGGYEQYF. CDR3 bases: TGCAGTGCCATAGGGGGCGAGGGTGGCTACGAGCAGTACTTC.

This clonotype was picked up many times. This chain uses TRBV20-1 with TRBJ2-7, with TRBD2 matching over 11 bases. V lost 3 bases to trimming and J lost 0 bases; unmatched junction nucleotides: 13. The V gene's germline CDR1 is DFQATT and CDR2 SNEGSKA (reference sequence). This CDR3 is built from 18 residues. CDR3 coding DNA: TGCAGTGCTAGGAAACAGCCCAGGACTAGCGGGTTCTCCTACGAGCAGTACTTC. Translation: CSARKQPRTSGFSYEQYF.

This clonotype came up many times. This chain uses TRBV10-3 with TRBJ2-2, with D perhaps being TRBD1 or TRBD2 (5 bases each). Germline values: CDR1 ENHRY, CDR2 SYGVKD. Trimming stripped 6 bases from V and 7 bases from J, with 12 bases between. CDR3 length: 13 residues. CDR3 bases: TGTGCCATCAGCCGACAGAGGGACGGGGAGCTGTTTTTT. Translated, it gives CAISRQRDGELFF.

In this sample, this clonotype turned up many times. This chain links TRBV18 with TRBJ2-1; D uncertain. The CDR3 spans 12 residues. V was clipped by 2 bases and J by 9 bases, with 8 bases between them. Germline-derived CDR1 and CDR2 are KGHSH and LQKENI. As DNA, the CDR3 is TGTGCCAGCTCACCAGCGTTCCCTGAGCAGTTCTTC. This sequence encodes CASSPAFPEQFF.

The table lists this clonotype with many counts. This chain connects TRBV5-6 to TRBJ1-1; no firm D call. Germline V gene lookup returns CDR1 SGHDT and CDR2 YYEEEE. The CDR3 contains 15 residues. Trimming removed 5 bases from V and 2 bases from J, with 16 bases in between. The CDR3 sequence is CASRGEGVSNTEAFF. The DNA for the CDR3 is TGTGCCAGCAGGGGAGAGGGAGTAAGTAACACTGAAGCTTTCTTT.

In this sample, this clonotype turned up many times. J is TRBJ2-2 and V is TRBV20-1, with D uncertain. CDR3 length: 15 amino acids. Germline V gene sequence: CDR1 DFQATT, CDR2 SNEGSKA (reference sequence). With 3 bases removed from V and 4 bases from J, the gap between germline ends came to 15 bases. The CDR3 protein is CSARVGEIRTGELFF. The CDR3 DNA reads TGCAGTGCTAGGGTGGGCGAGATTCGCACCGGGGAGCTGTTTTTT.

This clonotype was picked up many times. The genes are TRBV7-8 and TRBJ1-5; D call uncertain. CDR1 is SGHVS, CDR2 FQNEAQ, per germline. The V end lost 8 bases, the J end lost 4 bases, and 15 bases lay between the germline ends. The CDR3 length is 14 residues. The CDR3 bases are TGTGCCAGCCCTCGCGGAGGAGAGAATCAGCCCCAGCATTTT. Encoded protein: CASPRGGENQPQHF. Looking up the rest from reference TRBV7-8 and TRBJ1-5 gives the full variable domain: GAGVSQSPRYKVAKRGQDVALRCDPISGHVSLFWYQQALGQGPEFLTYFQNEAQLDKSGLPSDRFFAERPEGSVSTLKIQRTQQEDSAVYLCASPRGGENQPQHFGDGTRLSIL.

This clonotype was observed many times. The chain links TRBV24-1 to TRBJ2-7; tentatively, D is TRBD2 (5 bases). The germline CDR1 and CDR2 sequences are KGHDR and SFDVKD. The CDR3 is made up of 17 amino acids. The germline V and J ends were trimmed by 2 bases and 4 bases, with 20 bases remaining between them. This CDR3 is CATSDSAKGSATYEQYF. The CDR3 DNA is TGTGCCACCAGTGATTCCGCAAAAGGTAGCGCCACTTACGAGCAGTACTTC.